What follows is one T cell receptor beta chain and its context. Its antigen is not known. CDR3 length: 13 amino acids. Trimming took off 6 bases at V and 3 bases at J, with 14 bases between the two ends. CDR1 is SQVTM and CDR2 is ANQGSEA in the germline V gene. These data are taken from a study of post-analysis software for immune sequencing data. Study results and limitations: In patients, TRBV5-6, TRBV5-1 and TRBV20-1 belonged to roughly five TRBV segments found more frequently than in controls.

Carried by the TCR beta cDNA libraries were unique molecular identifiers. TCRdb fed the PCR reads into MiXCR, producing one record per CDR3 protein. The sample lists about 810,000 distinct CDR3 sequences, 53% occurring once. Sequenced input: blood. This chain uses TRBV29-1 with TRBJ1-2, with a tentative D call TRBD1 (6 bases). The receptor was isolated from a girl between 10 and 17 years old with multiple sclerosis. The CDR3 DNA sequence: TGCAGCGTGACTACAGGGTCTGACTATGGCTACACCTTC. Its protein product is CSVTTGSDYGYTF.